This T cell receptor beta chain was profiled in a study of T cells in Graves' hyperthyroidism and ophthalmopathy. At least ten counts were recorded for this clonotype. There were TCR beta CDR3 regions amplified from RNA transcripts. HTBI primers were employed in a first-round RT-PCR of the TCR CDR3. TCRdb re-called the multiplex PCR reads through MiXCR, storing one row per CDR3 protein. The data contain a few hundred thousand distinct CDR3 sequences, about 43% of them singletons. The germline V and J ends were trimmed by 5 bases and 5 bases, with 19 bases remaining between them. CDR1 and CDR2 (germline): SGHTA, FQGNSA. The CDR3 extends over 15 amino acids.

The specimen sequenced was peripheral blood or thyroid tissue (not recorded which). The chain employs TRBV7-2 and TRBJ2-7; the D call may be TRBD1 or TRBD2 (6 bases each). This receptor was obtained from a young woman with Graves' hyperthyroidism. The CDR3: CASSHPVLGGNEQYF. CDR3 DNA sequence: TGTGCCAGCAGCCACCCGGTCCTGGGGGGCAACGAGCAGTACTTC.